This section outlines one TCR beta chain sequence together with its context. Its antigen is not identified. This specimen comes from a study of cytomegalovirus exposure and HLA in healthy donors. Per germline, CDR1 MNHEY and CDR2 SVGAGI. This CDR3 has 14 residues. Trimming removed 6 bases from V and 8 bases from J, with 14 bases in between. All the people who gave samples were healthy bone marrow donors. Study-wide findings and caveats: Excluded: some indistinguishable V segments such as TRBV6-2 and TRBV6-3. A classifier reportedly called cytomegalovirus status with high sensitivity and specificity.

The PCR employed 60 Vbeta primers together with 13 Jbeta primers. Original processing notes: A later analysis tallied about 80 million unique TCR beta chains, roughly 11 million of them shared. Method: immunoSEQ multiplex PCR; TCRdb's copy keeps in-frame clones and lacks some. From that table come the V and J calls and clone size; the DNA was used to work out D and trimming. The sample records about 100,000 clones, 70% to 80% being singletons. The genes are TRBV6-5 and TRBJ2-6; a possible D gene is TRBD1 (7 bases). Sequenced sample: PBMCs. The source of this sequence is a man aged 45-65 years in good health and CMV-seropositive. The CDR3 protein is CASRGGGSPNVLTF. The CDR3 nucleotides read TGTGCCAGCAGAGGAGGGGGCAGTCCCAACGTCCTGACTTTC.